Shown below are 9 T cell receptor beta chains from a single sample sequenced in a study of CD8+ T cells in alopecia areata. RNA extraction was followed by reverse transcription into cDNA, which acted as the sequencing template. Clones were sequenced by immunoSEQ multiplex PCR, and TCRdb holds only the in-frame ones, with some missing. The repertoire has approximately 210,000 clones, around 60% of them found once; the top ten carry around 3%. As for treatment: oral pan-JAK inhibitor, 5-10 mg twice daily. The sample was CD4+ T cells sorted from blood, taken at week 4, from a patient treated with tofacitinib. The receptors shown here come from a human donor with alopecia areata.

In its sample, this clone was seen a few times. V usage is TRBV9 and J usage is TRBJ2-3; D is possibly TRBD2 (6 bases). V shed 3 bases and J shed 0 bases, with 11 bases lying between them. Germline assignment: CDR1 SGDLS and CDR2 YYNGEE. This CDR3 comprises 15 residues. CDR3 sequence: CASSADGLSTDTQYF. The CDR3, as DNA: TGTGCCAGCAGCGCGGATGGACTAAGCACAGATACGCAGTATTTT.

The CDR3 here is CASGGQFLAQHF. The CDR3 nucleotides read TGTGCCAGCGGAGGACAGTTTCTAGCCCAGCATTTT. The chain links TRBV2 to TRBJ1-5; D perhaps matches TRBD1 (6 bases). The germline V and J ends were trimmed by 8 bases and 11 bases, with 16 bases remaining between them. Germline V gene lookup returns CDR1 SNHLY and CDR2 FYNNEI. This CDR3 comprises 12 residues.

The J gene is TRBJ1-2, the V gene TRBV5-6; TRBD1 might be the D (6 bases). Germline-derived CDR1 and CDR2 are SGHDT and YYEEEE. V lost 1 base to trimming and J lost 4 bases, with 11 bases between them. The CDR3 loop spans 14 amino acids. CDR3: CASSLKGQGYGYTF. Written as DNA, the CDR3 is TGTGCCAGCAGCTTGAAGGGACAAGGCTATGGCTACACCTTC. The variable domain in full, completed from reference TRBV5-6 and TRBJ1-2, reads DAGVTQSPTHLIKTRGQQVTLRCSPKSGHDTVSWYQQALGQGPQFIFQYYEEEERQRGNFPDRFSGHQFPNYSSELNVNALLLGDSALYLCASSLKGQGYGYTFGSGTRLTVV.

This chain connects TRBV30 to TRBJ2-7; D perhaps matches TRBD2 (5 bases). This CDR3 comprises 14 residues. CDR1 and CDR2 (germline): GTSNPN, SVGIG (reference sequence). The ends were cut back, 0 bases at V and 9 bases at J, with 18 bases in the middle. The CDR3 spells CAWSVLVKDGLQYF. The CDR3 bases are TGTGCCTGGAGTGTACTAGTTAAGGACGGGTTGCAGTACTTC.

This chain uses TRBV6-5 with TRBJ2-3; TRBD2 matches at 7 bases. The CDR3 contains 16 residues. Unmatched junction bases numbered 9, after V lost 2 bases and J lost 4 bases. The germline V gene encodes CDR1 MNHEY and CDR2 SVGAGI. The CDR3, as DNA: TGTGCCAGCAGTTACCGCAGCGGGATATCACCAGATACGCAGTATTTT. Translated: CASSYRSGISPDTQYF.

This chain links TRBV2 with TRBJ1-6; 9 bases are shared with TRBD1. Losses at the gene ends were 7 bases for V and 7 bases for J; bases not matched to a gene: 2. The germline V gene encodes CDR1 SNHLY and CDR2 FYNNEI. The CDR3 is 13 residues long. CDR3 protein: CASKDRGNSPLHF. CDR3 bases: TGTGCCAGCAAGGACAGGGGAAATTCACCCCTCCACTTT.

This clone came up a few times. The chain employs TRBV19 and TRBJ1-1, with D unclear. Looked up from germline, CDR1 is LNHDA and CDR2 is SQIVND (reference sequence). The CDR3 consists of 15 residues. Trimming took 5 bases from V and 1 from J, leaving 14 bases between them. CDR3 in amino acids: CASSVSGRKNTEAFF. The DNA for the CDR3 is TGTGCCAGTAGTGTCAGTGGACGGAAGAACACTGAAGCTTTCTTT.

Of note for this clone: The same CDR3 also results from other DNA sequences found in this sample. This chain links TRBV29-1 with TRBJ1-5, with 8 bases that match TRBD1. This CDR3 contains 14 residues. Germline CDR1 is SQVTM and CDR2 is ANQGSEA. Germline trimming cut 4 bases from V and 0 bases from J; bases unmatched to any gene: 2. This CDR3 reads CSVGDRGSNQPQHF. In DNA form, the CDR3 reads TGCAGCGTTGGAGACAGGGGTAGCAATCAGCCCCAGCATTTT.

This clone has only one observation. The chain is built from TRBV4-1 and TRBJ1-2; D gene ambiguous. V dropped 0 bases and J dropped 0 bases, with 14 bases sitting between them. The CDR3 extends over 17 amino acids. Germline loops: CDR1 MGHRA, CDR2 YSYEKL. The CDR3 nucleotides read TGCGCCAGCAGCCAAGATACCGGTCAACCGGCTAACTATGGCTACACCTTC. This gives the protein CASSQDTGQPANYGYTF.